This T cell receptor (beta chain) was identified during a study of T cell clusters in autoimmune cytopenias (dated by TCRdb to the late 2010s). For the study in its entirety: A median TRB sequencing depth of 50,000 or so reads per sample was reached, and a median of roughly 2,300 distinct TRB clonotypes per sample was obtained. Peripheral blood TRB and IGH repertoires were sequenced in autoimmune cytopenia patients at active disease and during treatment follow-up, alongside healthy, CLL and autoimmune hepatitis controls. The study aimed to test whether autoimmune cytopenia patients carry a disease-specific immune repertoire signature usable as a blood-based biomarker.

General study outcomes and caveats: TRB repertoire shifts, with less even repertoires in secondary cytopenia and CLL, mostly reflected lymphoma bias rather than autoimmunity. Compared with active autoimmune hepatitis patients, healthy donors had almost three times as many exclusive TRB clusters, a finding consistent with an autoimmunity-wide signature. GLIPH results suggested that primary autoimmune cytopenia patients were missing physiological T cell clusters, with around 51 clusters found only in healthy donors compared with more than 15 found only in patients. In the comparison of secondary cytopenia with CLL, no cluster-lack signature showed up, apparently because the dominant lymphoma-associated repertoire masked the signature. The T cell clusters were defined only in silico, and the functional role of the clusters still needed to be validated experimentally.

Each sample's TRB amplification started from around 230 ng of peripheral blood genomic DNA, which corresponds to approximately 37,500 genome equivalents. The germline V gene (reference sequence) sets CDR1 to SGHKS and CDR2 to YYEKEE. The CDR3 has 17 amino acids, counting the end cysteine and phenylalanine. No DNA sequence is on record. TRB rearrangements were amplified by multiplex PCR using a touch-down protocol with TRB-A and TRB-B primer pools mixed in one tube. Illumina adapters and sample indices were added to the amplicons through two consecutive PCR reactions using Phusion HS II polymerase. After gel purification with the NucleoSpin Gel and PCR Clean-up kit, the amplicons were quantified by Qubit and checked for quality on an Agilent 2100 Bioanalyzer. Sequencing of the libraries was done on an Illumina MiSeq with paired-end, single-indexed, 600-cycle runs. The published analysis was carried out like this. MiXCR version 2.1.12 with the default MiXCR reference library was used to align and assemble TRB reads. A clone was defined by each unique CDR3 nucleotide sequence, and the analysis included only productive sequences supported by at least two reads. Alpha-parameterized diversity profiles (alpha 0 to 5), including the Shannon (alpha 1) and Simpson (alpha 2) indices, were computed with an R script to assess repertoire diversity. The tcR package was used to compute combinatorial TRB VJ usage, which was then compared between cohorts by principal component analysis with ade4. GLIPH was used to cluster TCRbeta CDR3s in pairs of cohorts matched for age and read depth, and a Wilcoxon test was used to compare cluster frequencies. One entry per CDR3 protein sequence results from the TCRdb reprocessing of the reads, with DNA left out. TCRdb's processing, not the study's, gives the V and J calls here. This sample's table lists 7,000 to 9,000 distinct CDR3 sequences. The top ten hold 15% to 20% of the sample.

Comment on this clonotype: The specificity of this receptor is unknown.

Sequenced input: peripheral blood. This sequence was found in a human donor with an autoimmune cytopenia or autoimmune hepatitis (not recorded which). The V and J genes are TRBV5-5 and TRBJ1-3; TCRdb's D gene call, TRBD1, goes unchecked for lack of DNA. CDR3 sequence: CASSGGQGILSGNTIYF.